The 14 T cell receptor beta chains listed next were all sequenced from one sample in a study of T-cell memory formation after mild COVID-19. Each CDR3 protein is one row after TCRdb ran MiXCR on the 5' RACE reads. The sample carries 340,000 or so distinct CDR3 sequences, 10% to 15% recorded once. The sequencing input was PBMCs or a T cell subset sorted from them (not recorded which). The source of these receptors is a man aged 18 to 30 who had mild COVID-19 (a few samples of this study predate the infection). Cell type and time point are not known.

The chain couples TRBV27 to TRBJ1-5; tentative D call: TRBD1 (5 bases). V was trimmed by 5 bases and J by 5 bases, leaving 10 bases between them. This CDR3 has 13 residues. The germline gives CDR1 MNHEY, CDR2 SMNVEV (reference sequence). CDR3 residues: CASSGGWDQPQHF. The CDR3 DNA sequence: TGTGCCAGCAGTGGGGGGTGGGATCAGCCCCAGCATTTT.

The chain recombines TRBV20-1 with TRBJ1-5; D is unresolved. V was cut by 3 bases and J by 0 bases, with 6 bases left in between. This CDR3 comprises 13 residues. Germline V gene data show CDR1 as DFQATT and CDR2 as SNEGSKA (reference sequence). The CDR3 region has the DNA TGCAGTGCTAGTCGGGGTAGCAATCAGCCCCAGCATTTT. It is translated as CSASRGSNQPQHF.

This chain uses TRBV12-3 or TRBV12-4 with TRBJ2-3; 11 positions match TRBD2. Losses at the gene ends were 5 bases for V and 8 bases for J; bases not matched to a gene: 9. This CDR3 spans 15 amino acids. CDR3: CASSAGLAAGATQYF. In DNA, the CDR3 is TGTGCCAGCAGTGCGGGACTAGCGGCGGGGGCTACGCAGTATTTT.

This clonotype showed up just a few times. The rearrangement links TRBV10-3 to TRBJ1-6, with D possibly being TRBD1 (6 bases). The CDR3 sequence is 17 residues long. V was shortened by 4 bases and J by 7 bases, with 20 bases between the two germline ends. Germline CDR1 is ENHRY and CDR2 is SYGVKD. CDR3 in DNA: TGTGCCATCAGTGGTGGCAGGGGTTATTTCCAGAATTCACCCCTCCACTTT. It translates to CAISGGRGYFQNSPLHF.

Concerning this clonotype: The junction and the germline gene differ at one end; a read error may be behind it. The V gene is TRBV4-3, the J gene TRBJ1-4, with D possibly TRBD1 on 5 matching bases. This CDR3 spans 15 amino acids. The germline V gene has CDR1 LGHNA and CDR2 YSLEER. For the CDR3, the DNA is TGCGCCAGAAGCCGATCCGATTCCAGGGCCGTCCGGCTGTTTTTT. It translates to CARSRSDSRAVRLFF.

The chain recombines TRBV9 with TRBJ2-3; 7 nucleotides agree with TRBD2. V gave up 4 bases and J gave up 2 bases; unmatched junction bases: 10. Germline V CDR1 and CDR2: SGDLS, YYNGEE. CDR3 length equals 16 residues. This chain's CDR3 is CASSTRLAWDTDTQYF. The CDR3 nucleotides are TGTGCCAGCAGCACCCGACTAGCCTGGGACACAGATACGCAGTATTTT.

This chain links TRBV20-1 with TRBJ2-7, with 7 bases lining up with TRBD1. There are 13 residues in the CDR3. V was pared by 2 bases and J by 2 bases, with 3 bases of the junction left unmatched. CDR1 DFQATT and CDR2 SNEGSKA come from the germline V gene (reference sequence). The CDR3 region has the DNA TGCAGTGCTAGACCGGGACAGACCTACGAGCAGTACTTC. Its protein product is CSARPGQTYEQYF.

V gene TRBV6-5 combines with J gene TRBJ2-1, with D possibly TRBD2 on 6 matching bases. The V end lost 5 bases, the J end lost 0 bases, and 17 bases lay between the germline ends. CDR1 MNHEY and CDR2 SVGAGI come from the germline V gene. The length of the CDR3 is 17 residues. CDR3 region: CASSEDFAGSSYNEQFF. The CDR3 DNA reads TGTGCCAGCAGTGAAGACTTCGCGGGGAGCTCCTACAATGAGCAGTTCTTC.

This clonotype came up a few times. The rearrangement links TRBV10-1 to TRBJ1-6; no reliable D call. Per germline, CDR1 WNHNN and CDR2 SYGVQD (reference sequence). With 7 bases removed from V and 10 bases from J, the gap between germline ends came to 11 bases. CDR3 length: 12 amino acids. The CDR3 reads CASIRVSSPLHF. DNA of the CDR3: TGCGCCAGCATCCGGGTCAGCTCACCCCTCCACTTT.

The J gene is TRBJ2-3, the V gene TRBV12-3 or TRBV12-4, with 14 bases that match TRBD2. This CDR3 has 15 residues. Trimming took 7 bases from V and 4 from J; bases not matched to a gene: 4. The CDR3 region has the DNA TGTGCCAGCAACGAGGGACTAGCGGGGGCAGATACGCAGTATTTT. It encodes CASNEGLAGADTQYF.

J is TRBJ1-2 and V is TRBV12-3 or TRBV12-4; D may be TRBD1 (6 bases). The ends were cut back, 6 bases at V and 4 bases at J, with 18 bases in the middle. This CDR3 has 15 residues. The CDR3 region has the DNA TGTGCCAGCAGAAAGGAGGGGGGCGGACTCTATGGCTACACCTTC. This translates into CASRKEGGGLYGYTF.

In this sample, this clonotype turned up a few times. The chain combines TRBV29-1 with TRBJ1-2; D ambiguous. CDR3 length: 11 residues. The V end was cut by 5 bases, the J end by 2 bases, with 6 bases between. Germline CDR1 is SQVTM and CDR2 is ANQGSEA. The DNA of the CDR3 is TGCAGCGTTCTCCTCAACTATGGCTACACCTTC. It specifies CSVLLNYGYTF.

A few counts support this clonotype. This CDR3 is CASSSGTSGGLEQFF. In nucleotides, the CDR3 is TGTGCCAGCAGCTCAGGGACTAGCGGGGGACTAGAGCAGTTCTTC. This chain connects TRBV11-2 to TRBJ2-1, with TRBD2 identical over 14 bases. From germline, CDR1 is SGHAT and CDR2 FQNNGV. The CDR3 is 15 amino acids. J lost 10 bases, V lost 4 bases, and 6 bases had no gene match.

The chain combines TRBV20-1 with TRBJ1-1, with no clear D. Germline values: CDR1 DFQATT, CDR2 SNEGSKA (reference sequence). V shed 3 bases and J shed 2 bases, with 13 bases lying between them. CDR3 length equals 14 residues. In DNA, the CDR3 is TGCAGTGCTAGGGCGGGAGGACCTAACACTGAAGCTTTCTTT. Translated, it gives CSARAGGPNTEAFF.